Listed below are T cell receptor beta chains from one sample, sequenced in a study of cytomegalovirus exposure and HLA in healthy donors. Repertoires were generated with immunoSEQ multiplex PCR, while TCRdb's copy carries only in-frame clones and drops some. The sample lists roughly 200,000 clones; approximately 80% were seen once. Material: PBMCs. These receptor sequences come from a man aged 40-49 years in good health and CMV-seropositive. The CDR3 runs from the conserved cysteine through the conserved F or W. A D gene is named only where the DNA matches it firmly. Expanded clones get a size class; other rows say once, few or many, or leave the size out.

.	TRBV14	TRBJ2-1	TRBD2	CASSQVVGGAEEQFF	TGTGCCAGCAGCCAAGTTGTCGGGGGGGCCGAGGAGCAGTTCTTC
.	TRBV6-1	TRBJ2-7	.	CASSSPGRQQYEQYF	TGTGCCAGCAGTTCCCCTGGCCGGCAACAGTACGAGCAGTACTTC
few	TRBV13	TRBJ2-7	TRBD2	CASSARLAGEYEQYF	TGTGCCAGCAGCGCCCGACTAGCGGGAGAGTACGAGCAGTACTTC
.	TRBV4-1	TRBJ1-4	TRBD1	CASSRLGTGNEKLFF	TGCGCCAGCAGCCGCCTCGGGACAGGGAATGAAAAACTGTTTTTT
.	TRBV4-2	TRBJ2-1	TRBD2	CASSQEALAGAGNEQFF	TGTGCCAGCAGCCAAGAGGCCCTAGCGGGGGCGGGTAATGAGCAGTTCTTC
.	TRBV10-3	TRBJ2-1	.	CAISADKTYNEQFF	TGTGCCATCAGTGCGGACAAGACCTACAATGAGCAGTTCTTC
.	TRBV11-2	TRBJ1-1	TRBD1	CASSLTRQGEAFF	TGTGCCAGCAGCTTAACCCGACAGGGTGAAGCTTTCTTT
.	TRBV5-4	TRBJ1-2	.	CASSSPLDSAYGYTF	TGTGCCAGCAGCTCCCCGTTGGACAGTGCCTATGGCTACACCTTC
.	TRBV7-2	TRBJ2-7	TRBD1	CASSLTGSSYEQYF	TGTGCCAGCAGCTTGACAGGGAGCTCCTACGAGCAGTACTTC
.	TRBV4-1	TRBJ2-7	TRBD1	CASSPGQGSPYEQYF	TGCGCCAGCAGTCCGGGACAGGGGTCCCCCTACGAGCAGTACTTC
.	TRBV18	TRBJ2-2	TRBD1	CASSSRDRAAGELFF	TGTGCCAGCTCATCCAGGGACAGGGCGGCCGGGGAGCTGTTTTTT
few	TRBV2	TRBJ1-2	.	CASSVEGQGYGYTF	TGTGCCAGCAGTGTTGAAGGTCAGGGCTATGGCTACACCTTC
.	TRBV30	TRBJ2-5	TRBD2	CAYQPPPGLAGGGWHF	TGTGCCTATCAACCACCGCCGGGACTAGCGGGAGGGGGGTGGCACTTC
.	TRBV7-6	TRBJ1-5	.	CASSLGRGNQPQHF	TGTGCCAGCAGCTTAGGAAGGGGGAATCAGCCCCAGCATTTT
.	TRBV15	TRBJ2-1	.	CATSRPAGYNEQFF	TGTGCCACCAGCAGACCCGCGGGCTACAATGAGCAGTTCTTC
.	TRBV27	TRBJ2-7	.	CASSFPGSGEQYF	TGTGCCAGCAGTTTCCCGGGGTCGGGGGAGCAGTACTTC
.	TRBV2	TRBJ1-2	.	CASSIQLTNYGYTF	TGTGCCAGCAGTATACAGCTAACCAACTATGGCTACACCTTC
.	TRBV7-2	TRBJ2-1	TRBD1	CASSLGQGGNEQFF	TGTGCCAGCAGCTTAGGACAGGGTGGCAATGAGCAGTTCTTC
.	TRBV10-1	TRBJ2-2	TRBD1	CASQTGPGTGELFF	TGCGCCAGCCAGACAGGGCCGGGCACCGGGGAGCTGTTTTTT